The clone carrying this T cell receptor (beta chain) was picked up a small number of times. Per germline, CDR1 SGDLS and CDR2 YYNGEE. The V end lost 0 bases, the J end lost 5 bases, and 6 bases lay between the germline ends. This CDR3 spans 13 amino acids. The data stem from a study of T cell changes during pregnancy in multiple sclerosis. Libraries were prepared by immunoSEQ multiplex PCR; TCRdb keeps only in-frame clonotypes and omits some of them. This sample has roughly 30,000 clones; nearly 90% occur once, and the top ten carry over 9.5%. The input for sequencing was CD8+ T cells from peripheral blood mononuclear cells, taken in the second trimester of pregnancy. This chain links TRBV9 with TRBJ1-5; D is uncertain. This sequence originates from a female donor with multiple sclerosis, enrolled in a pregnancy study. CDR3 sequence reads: CASSVGGHQPQHF. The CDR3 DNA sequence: TGTGCCAGCAGCGTAGGAGGGCATCAGCCCCAGCATTTT. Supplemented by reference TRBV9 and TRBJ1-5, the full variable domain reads DSGVTQTPKHLITATGQRVTLRCSPRSGDLSVYWYQQSLDQGLQFLIQYYNGEERAKGNILERFSAQQFPDLHSELNLSSLELGDSALYFCASSVGGHQPQHFGDGTRLSIL.